This TCR beta chain was captured by sequencing in a study of cytomegalovirus exposure and HLA in healthy donors listed by TCRdb under 2017. Notes on the research overall: According to an earlier analysis of around 600 of the donors, about 180 million T cells yielded over 90 million unique TCR beta sequences and approximately 300 Gb of sequence data. An early release that covered fewer than 750 HLA-typed donors contained about 300 gigabases of sequencing data and about 93 million unique TCR sequences. Among the roughly 390 genotyped donors, roughly 80% belonged to the genetic ancestry cluster associated with self-reported Caucasian donors. The study aimed to test whether cataloging public T cell receptors could reveal signatures of past pathogen exposure. The study used immunosequencing to profile the T cell repertoires of 670 or so subjects and linked those repertoires to cytomegalovirus serostatus. A separate validation cohort of approximately 130 different subjects was used in addition to the roughly 700-subject first cohort. To predict cytomegalovirus infection status, the study brought together high-throughput TCR immunosequencing, statistical association of individual TCRs with disease status, and machine learning. A later analysis re-examined previously published TCR beta repertoires from over 500 donors and added high-resolution HLA genotyping to investigate patterns of TCR occurrence. Rather than using new phenotypic data, the later analysis identified candidate immune exposures from TCR beta sequences and from how often those sequences occurred across donors. An earlier analysis of several hundred of the donors applied high-throughput TCR beta sequencing to assess whether each TCR beta V gene segment acted as functional or pseudogenic. Donor age, sex, ethnicity and CMV serostatus were collected together with the repertoire data. A later genetic analysis used genome-wide SNP genotypes for 398 of the 666 donors, treating that subset as a discovery cohort. Every repertoire in the discovery cohort had been generated on one and the same sequencing platform. HLA typing covered class I and class II loci at four-digit resolution. Typing coverage differed by locus: A, B, C, DRB1 and DQB1 were typed in about 629-640 donors, DQA1 in 500 to 550, DPA1 in 606, and DPB1 in just under 480. About five DR-DQ haplotypes were handled as single units for association and clustering, since linkage in the cohort was strong. Across approximately 400 genotyped donors of the cohort, an average of approximately 240,000 unique TCR beta nucleotide sequences per donor were sequenced, and roughly 18% of those sequences were non-productive. The investigation overall reported the following: Specific HLA alleles were associated with 15,000 to 20,000 TCR beta sequences at a false discovery rate of 0.05 in a later analysis. When HLA alleles, especially DR and DQ, strongly co-occurred, TCR associations were difficult to assign to individual alleles. Only TCR beta chains were sequenced in this cohort, and the absence of alpha or paired-chain data limited detectable features. The authors suggested that the approach could potentially be generalized to other disease states and immunological phenotypes. Sequencing depth was assumed to be roughly uniform across donors in the presence/absence analyses, though that assumption may not hold. Because HLA typing was unavailable for some donors at each locus, only the typed subset was used in association tests. In a later analysis, TCR association rates were found to vary across HLA loci, with the most associated TCRs seen for DRB1 alleles and the fewest for HLA-C alleles. The sequencing pipeline was judged likely to have produced a cluster of highly shared sequence variants as a technical artifact. The 87-base-pair reads could not distinguish some IMGT-functional V segments, including TRBV6-2 and TRBV6-3, so those segments were excluded. An earlier analysis of approximately 530 of the donors showed that most TCR beta V segments appeared in productive rearrangements either about 90% or about 30% of the time, which broadly matched IMGT annotations. While some public TCRs were present in many individuals, most TCR sequences turned up only very rarely across donors. Because counts were too low, some 17 rarely observed V segments, including chromosome 9 orphons, were left out of the earlier analysis of a few hundred of the donors. CMV serostatus was the only immune exposure information available for the cohort. Correlated functional status among segregating V segments might be attributable to linkage disequilibrium, but an unknown experimental factor could not be ruled out. In a later analysis, most CMV-associated TCR beta chains were found to appear HLA-restricted, with HLA associations seemingly driven largely by CMV exposure. A further reported finding was that TCR beta sequences accurately predicted the HLA-A and HLA-B alleles for most subjects in the first cohort. An association between a missense DCLRE1C variant and V-gene and J-gene trimming of TCR beta chains was found in a later genetic analysis and replicated in an independent cohort. The study listed over 150 TCR beta chains as associated with cytomegalovirus. Compared with the 666-donor mean, donors in an Asian-associated ancestry cluster had fewer N-insertions in productive TCRs, according to a later genetic analysis. The classifier was reported to diagnose cytomegalovirus status with high specificity and sensitivity in both the original cohort and the validation cohort. A later analysis found that HLA-associated TCR beta chains were more clonally expanded and had lower generation probabilities than equally common non-associated chains. In vitro tests confirmed that a few of the cytomegalovirus-associated TCR beta chains recognize cytomegalovirus antigens. In a later analysis, several top co-occurrence clusters were reported to appear linked to parvovirus B19, influenza, CMV and Epstein-Barr virus.

The library was generated by the immunoSEQ multiplex PCR assay. A mixture of 60 forward primers for TCR Vbeta segments and 13 reverse primers for TCR Jbeta segments was used in the multiplex PCR. Amplification of the CDR3 region of rearranged TCR beta genes was performed with a multiplex PCR assay on genomic DNA. The Illumina HiSeq System was used to sequence the amplified TCR beta libraries as 87-base-pair reads. On the study's bioinformatics: A later analysis counted about 80 million unique TCR beta chains across the 666 repertoires, and about 10 million of these chains were shared by at least two donors. To remove PCR and sequencing errors, raw reads were error-corrected and collapsed into unique sequences using a nearest-neighbor algorithm that merged closely related sequences. V, D and J gene segments were assigned by aligning CDR3 sequences to IMGT reference sequences. For a sequence to be retained, at least a six-nucleotide match to both a V gene segment and a J gene segment was required. Rearrangements were classified as productive when the CDR3 lacked stop codons and remained in frame with V and J, and all other rearrangements were classified as non-productive. CDR3 was defined according to IMGT convention as the region running from the second conserved V-encoded cysteine to the conserved J-encoded phenylalanine. In an earlier analysis of 587 of the donors, sequences lacking an unambiguous match to a single V gene segment were excluded. In an earlier analysis of 587 of the donors, a V segment was called functional when productive rearrangements were above 56.7%, and segregating when the standard deviation between donors exceeded 5%. A statistical classification framework was built to diagnose cytomegalovirus status from the catalog of TCR beta chain sequences. In a later analysis, TCR nucleotide sequences were compared against IMGT/GENE-DB human TR gene sequences so that V and J genes could be assigned. A later analysis assigned CDR3 sequences and most-parsimonious VDJ recombination scenarios with the TCRdist pipeline. A later analysis defined each TCR beta chain by its CDR3 amino acid sequence plus V-gene family, and excluded reads lacking a unique V-gene family. To address suspected cross-contamination and a sequencing artifact, a later analysis removed 592 highly shared, low-generation-probability nucleotide sequences. A later analysis calculated a clonal expansion index for each public chain from normalized within-repertoire ranks of inferred template counts. In a later analysis, generation probabilities were computed with a VDJ recombination model fitted to out-of-frame rearrangements, and the resulting probabilities were checked against IGoR. A later analysis scored TCR-TCR, TCR-HLA and TCR-CMV co-occurrence with hypergeometric tests, applying a repertoire-size bias correction to TCR pairs. In a later analysis, false discovery rates were estimated by permuting HLA or CMV assignments 20 times. In a later analysis, co-occurring TCRs were grouped with DBSCAN, and TCRdist sequence similarity was added when clustering was performed within HLA-allele-positive subsets. For co-occurrence clustering, repertoires with fewer than 30,000 or more than 120,000 public chains were excluded, along with four to six repertoires with anomalous nucleotide sharing. TCRdb holds this immuneACCESS table with in-frame rearrangements only. Some clones are missing; in checked studies, unresolved V genes explain under half, and the rest has no known cause. V and J calls and clone size come straight from that table; D and trimming were deduced from the DNA. Present in this sample are about 130,000 clones, 75% to 80% of which were seen just once. The leading ten clones occupy roughly 3.7% of the sample.

From V the trimming removes 4 bases and from J it removes 3 bases, while the gene matches leave 5 bases of the junction unaccounted for. CDR1 MGHRA and CDR2 YSYEKL were looked up in the germline V gene. From the cysteine through the phenylalanine, the CDR3 covers 14 amino acids. Only the CDR3 part of the read is kept: 42 bases, read in frame from the first base. The cohort was made up of hundreds of healthy bone marrow donors. Cohort members were all nominally healthy when sampled, although unrecorded immune exposures were likely present. The donor was CMV seronegative and belonged to the group of over 350 seronegative cohort members. Each donor provided a peripheral blood sample, and peripheral blood mononuclear cells were used for TCR beta sequencing. The Qiagen DNeasy Blood Extraction Kit was used to extract genomic DNA from the blood cell samples. Remarks on this clone: It has no known antigen specificity. No base quality values were provided; no much bigger clone lies one nucleotide off.

The chain is encoded by TRBV4-1 joined to TRBJ1-1; TRBD1 lines up with 7 middle nucleotides. The sequenced sample was PBMCs. The origin of this receptor is a male donor in good health and CMV-seronegative. The nucleotide sequence is given as TGCGCCAGCAGCCGACAGGGAAGTGACACTGAAGCTTTCTTT. Its translation is CASSRQGSDTEAFF.